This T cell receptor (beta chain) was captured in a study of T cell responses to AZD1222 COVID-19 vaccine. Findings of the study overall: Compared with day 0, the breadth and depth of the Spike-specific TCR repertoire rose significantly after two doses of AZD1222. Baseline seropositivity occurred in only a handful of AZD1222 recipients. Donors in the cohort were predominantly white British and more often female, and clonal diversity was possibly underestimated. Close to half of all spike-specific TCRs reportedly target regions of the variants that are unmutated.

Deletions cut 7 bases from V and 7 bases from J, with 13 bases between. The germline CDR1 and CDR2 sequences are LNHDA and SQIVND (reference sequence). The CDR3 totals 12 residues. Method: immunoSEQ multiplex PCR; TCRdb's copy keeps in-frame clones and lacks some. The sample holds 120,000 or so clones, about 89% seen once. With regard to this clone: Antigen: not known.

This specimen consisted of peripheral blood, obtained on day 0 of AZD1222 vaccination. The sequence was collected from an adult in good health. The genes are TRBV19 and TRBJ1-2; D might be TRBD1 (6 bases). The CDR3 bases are TGTGCCAGTAATTTACAGGGACGTGGCTACACCTTC. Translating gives CASNLQGRGYTF.